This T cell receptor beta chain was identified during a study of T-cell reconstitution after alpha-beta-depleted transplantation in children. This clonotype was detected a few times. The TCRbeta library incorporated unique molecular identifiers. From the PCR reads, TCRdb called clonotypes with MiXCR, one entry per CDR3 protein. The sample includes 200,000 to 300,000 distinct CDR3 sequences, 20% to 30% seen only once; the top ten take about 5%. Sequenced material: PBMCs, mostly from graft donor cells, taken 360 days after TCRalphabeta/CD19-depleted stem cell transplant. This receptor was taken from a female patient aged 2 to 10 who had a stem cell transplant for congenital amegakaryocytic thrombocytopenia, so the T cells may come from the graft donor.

Here the CDR3 DNA reads TGCAGCGTAACCTTTAGTGAGTTTGAGACCCAGTACTTC. Translating it yields CSVTFSEFETQYF. This rearrangement joins TRBV29-1 to TRBJ2-5; D uncertain. With 6 bases removed from V and 5 bases from J, the gap between germline ends came to 16 bases. The germline gives CDR1 SQVTM, CDR2 ANQGSEA. This CDR3 contains 13 residues.